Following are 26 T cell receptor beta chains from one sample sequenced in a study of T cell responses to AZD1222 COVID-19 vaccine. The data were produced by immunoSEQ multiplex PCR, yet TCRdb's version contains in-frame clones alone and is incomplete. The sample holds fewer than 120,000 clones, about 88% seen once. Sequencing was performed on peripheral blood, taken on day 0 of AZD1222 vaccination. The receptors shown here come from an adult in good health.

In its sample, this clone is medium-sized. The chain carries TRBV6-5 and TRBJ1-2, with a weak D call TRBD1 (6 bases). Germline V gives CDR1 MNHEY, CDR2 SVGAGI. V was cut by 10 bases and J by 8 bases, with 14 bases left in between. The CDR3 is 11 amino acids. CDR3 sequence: CATGAGAGYTF. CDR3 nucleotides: TGTGCCACCGGCGCAGGGGCGGGCTACACCTTC.

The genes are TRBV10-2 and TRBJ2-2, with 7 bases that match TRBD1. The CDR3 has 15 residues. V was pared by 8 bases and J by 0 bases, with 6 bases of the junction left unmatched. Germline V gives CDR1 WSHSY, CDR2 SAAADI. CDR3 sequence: CASSDRVANTGELFF. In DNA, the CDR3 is TGCGCCAGCTCTGACAGGGTAGCGAACACCGGGGAGCTGTTTTTT.

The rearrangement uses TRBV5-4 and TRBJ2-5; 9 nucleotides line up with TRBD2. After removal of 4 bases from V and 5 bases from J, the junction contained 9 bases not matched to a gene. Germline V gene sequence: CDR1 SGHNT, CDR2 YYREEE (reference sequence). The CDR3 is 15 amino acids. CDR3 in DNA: TGTGCCAGCAGCCGCGGGGGGGCGGGGAAGGAGACCCAGTACTTC. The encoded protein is CASSRGGAGKETQYF.

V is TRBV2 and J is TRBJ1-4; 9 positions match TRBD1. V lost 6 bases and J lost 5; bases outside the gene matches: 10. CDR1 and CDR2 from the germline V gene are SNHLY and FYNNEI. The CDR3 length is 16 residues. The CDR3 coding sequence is TGTGCCAGCAGCGAGGGACAGGGTAGGGGAAATGAAAAACTGTTTTTT. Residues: CASSEGQGRGNEKLFF.

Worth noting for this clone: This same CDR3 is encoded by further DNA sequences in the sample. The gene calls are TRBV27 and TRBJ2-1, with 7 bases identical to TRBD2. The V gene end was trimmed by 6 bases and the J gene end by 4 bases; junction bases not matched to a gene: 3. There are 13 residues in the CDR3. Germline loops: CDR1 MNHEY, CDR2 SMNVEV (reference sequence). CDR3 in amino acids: CASSLGGYNEQFF. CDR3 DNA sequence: TGTGCCAGCAGCCTGGGGGGGTACAATGAGCAGTTCTTC.

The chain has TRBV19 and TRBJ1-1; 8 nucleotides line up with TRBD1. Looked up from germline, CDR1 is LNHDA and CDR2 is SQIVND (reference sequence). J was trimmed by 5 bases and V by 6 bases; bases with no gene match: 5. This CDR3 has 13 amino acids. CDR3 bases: TGTGCCAGTAGCCTACAGGGGGTAACTGAAGCTTTCTTT. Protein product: CASSLQGVTEAFF.

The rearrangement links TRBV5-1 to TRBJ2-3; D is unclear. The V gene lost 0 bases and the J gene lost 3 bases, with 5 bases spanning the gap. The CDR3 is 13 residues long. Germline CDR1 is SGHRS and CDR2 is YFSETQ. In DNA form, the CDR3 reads TGCGCCAGCAGCTTGGTGCCTACAGATACGCAGTATTTT. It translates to CASSLVPTDTQYF.

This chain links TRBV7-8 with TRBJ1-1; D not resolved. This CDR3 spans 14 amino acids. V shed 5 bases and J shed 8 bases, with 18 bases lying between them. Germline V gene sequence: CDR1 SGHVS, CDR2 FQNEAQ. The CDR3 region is CASSIRSPPPEAFF. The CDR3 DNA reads TGTGCCAGCAGCATTAGGTCCCCCCCACCCGAAGCTTTCTTT. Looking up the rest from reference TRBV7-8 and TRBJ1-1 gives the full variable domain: GAGVSQSPRYKVAKRGQDVALRCDPISGHVSLFWYQQALGQGPEFLTYFQNEAQLDKSGLPSDRFFAERPEGSVSTLKIQRTQQEDSAVYLCASSIRSPPPEAFFGQGTRLTVV.

The CDR3 nucleotides are TGTGCCAGCAGTCTCGGGACAAGGAGCAATCAGCCCCAGCATTTT. As protein: CASSLGTRSNQPQHF. V and J are TRBV6-5 and TRBJ1-5; tentatively, D is TRBD1 (6 bases). Germline V lookup: CDR1 MNHEY, CDR2 SVGAGI. Trimming took off 5 bases at V and 1 base at J, with 12 bases between the two ends. The CDR3 has 15 residues.

The CDR3 sequence: CASSIQGEDADTQYF. The CDR3 DNA sequence: TGTGCCAGCAGCATCCAGGGGGAGGATGCAGATACGCAGTATTTT. The chain has TRBV7-8 and TRBJ2-3, with D tentatively TRBD1 (7 bases). The CDR3 has 15 residues. CDR1 SGHVS and CDR2 FQNEAQ come from the germline V gene. V lost 5 bases, J lost 4 bases, and 16 bases lay in between.

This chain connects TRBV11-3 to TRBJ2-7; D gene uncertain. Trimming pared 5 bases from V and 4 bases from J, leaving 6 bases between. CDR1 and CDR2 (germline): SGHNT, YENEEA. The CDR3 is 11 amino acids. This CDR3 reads CASSKGYEQYF. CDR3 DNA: TGTGCCAGCAGCAAAGGGTACGAGCAGTACTTC.

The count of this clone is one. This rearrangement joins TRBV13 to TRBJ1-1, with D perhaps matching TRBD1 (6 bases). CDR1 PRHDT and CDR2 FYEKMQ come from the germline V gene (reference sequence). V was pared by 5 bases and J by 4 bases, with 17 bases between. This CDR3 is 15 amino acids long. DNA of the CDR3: TGTGCCAGCAGCACATTTCGGGGGGCTTTCACTGAAGCTTTCTTT. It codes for CASSTFRGAFTEAFF.

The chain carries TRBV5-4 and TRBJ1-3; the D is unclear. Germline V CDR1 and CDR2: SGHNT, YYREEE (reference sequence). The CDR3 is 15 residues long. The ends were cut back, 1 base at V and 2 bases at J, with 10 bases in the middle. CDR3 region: CASSLSRGTGNTIYF. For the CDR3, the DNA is TGTGCCAGCAGCTTGTCACGAGGGACTGGAAACACCATATATTTT.

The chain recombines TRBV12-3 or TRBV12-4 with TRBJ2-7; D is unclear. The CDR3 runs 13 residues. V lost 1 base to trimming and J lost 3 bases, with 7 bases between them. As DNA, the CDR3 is TGTGCCAGCAGTTTAGAGAACAGCTACGAGCAGTACTTC. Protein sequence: CASSLENSYEQYF.

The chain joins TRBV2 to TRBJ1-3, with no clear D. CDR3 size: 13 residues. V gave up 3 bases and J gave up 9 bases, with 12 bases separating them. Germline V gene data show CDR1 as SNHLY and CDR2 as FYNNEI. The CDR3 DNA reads TGTGCCAGCAGTGAGGACCGTCGTAGCACCATATATTTT. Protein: CASSEDRRSTIYF.

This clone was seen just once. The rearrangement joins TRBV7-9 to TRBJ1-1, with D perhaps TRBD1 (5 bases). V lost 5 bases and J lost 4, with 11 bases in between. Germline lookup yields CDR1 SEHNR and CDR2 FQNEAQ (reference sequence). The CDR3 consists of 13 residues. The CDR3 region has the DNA TGTGCCAGCAGCCTCGACAGTCTCACTGAAGCTTTCTTT. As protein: CASSLDSLTEAFF.

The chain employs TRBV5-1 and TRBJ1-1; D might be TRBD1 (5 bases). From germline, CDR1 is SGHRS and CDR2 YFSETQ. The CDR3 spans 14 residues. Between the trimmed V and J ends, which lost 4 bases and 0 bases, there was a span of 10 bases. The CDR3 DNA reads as TGCGCCAGCAGCGGGGGGACCCTGAACACTGAAGCTTTCTTT. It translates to CASSGGTLNTEAFF.

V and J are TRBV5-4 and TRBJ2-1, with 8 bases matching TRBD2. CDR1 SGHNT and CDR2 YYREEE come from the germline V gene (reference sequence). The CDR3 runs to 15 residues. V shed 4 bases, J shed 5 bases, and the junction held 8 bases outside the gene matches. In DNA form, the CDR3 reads TGTGCCAGCAGCCAGGGACTAGTTATGAACAATGAGCAGTTCTTC. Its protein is CASSQGLVMNNEQFF.

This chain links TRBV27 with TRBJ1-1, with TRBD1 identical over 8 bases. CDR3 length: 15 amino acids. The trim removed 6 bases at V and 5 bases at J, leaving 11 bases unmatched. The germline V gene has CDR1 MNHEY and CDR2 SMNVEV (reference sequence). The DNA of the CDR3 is TGTGCCAGCAGAGAGACACAGGGGGGTGGGACTGAAGCTTTCTTT. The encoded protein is CASRETQGGGTEAFF.

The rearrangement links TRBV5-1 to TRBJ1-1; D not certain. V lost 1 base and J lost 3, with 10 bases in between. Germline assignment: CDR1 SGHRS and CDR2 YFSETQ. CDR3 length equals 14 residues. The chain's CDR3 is CASSLKEEDTEAFF. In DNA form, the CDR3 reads TGCGCCAGCAGCTTGAAGGAGGAGGACACTGAAGCTTTCTTT.

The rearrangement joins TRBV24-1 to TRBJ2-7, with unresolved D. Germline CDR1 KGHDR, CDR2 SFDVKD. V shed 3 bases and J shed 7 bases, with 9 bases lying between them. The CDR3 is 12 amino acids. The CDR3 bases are TGTGCCACCAGTGATGGTGGCAGGGAGCAGTACTTC. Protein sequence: CATSDGGREQYF.

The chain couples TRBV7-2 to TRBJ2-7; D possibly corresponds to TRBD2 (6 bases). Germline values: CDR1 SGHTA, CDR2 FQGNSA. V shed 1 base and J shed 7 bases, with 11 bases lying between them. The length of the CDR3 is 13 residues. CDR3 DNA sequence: TGTGCCAGCAGCTTAGTTGTGGGAGGTGAGCAGTACTTC. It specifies CASSLVVGGEQYF.

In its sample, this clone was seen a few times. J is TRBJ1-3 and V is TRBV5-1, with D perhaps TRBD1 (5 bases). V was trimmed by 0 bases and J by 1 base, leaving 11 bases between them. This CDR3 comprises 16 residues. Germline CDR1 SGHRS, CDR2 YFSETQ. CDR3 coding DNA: TGCGCCAGCAGCTTGGCCCCAGGGCCATCTGGAAACACCATATATTTT. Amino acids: CASSLAPGPSGNTIYF. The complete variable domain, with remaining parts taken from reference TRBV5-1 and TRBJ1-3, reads KAGVTQTPRYLIKTRGQQVTLSCSPISGHRSVSWYQQTPGQGLQFLFEYFSETQRNKGNFPGRFSGRQFSNSRSEMNVSTLELGDSALYLCASSLAPGPSGNTIYFGEGSWLTVV.

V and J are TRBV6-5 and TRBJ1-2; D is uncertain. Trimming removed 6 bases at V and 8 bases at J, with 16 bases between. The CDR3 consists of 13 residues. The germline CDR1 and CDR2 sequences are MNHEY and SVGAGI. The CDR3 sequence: CASRLDGGKGYTF. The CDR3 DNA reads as TGTGCCAGCAGACTCGACGGTGGGAAGGGCTACACCTTC.

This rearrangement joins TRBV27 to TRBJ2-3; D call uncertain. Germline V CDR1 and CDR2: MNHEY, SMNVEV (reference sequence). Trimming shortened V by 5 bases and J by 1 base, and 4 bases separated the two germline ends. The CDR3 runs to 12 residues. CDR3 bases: TGTGCCAGCAGTCACCGCACAGATACGCAGTATTTT. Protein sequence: CASSHRTDTQYF.

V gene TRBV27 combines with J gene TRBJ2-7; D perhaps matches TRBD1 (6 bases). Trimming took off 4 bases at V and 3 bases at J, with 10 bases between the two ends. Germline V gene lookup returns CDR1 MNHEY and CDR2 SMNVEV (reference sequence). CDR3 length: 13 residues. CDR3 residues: CASSSNRDYEQYF. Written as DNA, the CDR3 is TGTGCCAGCAGTTCAAACAGGGACTACGAGCAGTACTTC.